This T cell receptor beta chain was identified in a study of cytomegalovirus exposure and HLA in healthy donors. Study results and limitations: For presence/absence analyses, sequencing depth was assumed to be roughly uniform across donors.

Concerning this clone: Its cognate antigen is unknown.

At the time of sampling, donors were nominally healthy, though unrecorded immune exposures were likely. The junction had 5 bases not matched to a gene; V was cut back by 3 bases and J by 3 bases. Germline assignment: CDR1 LGHNA and CDR2 YSLEER. CDR3 size: 15 residues. The PCR used 60 Vbeta and 13 Jbeta primers. Libraries were prepared by immunoSEQ multiplex PCR; TCRdb keeps only in-frame clonotypes and omits some of them. Counted here are about 130,000 clones, 65% to 90% occurring once; the ten biggest clones make up 0.7%. The chain has TRBV4-3 and TRBJ2-7; TRBD2 matches at 10 bases. The clonotype originates from a man aged 18-30 years in good health and CMV-seronegative. Sequencing input: PBMCs. The DNA of the CDR3 is TGCGCCAGCAGCCAGGGAGCTAGCGGGGGCTACGAGCAGTACTTC. Translated: CASSQGASGGYEQYF.